The rows below give T cell receptor beta chains drawn from one sample of a study of blood T cells in healthy people across ages. TCRdb re-called the 5' RACE reads with MiXCR, one entry per CDR3 protein. The sample gives over 1,500,000 distinct CDR3 sequences, more than 35% of which show up once; roughly 24% is in the top ten. Sequences were obtained from blood. These receptors all stem from a human donor in good health. Both conserved end residues are part of each CDR3. A D gene is named only where the DNA matches it firmly. Where a row states a size, it is once, few, many or the class of an expanded clone; other rows omit it.

clone_size d_call j_call v_call cdr3_nt cdr3_aa
- TRBD1 TRBJ1-1 TRBV3-1 TGTGCCAGCAGCCCCTCGGGACAGGGGAGAAAGGCTTTCTTT CASSPSGQGRKAFF
few - TRBJ2-6 TRBV5-1 TGCGCCAGCAGCTTGGAAGCAGAACCCTACTCTGGGGCCAACGTCCTGACTTTC CASSLEAEPYSGANVLTF
few TRBD2 TRBJ2-5 TRBV9 TGTGCCAGCAGCCCGCACGGGACTAGCGGGGGGTATCAAGAGACCCAGTACTTC CASSPHGTSGGYQETQYF
- - TRBJ1-1 TRBV29-1 TGCAGCGCTGCGGGGGTAGGGGGAGATCGAGAGGGTTTCTTT CSAAGVGGDREGFF
- - TRBJ1-1 TRBV29-1 TGCAGCGTTGACCGAACGGGATCGGGCACTGAAGCTTTCTTT CSVDRTGSGTEAFF
many TRBD1 TRBJ2-5 TRBV7-2 TGTGCCAGCAGCCGGACAGGCGGGGAGACCCAGTACTTC CASSRTGGETQYF
few - TRBJ1-2 TRBV2 TGTGCCAGCACCGTCAACCGCGCTCTGGGTGGCTACACCTTC CASTVNRALGGYTF
- - TRBJ2-5 TRBV11-2 TGTGCCAGCAGCTTAGGAACCAGCTTACAAGAGACCCAGTACTTC CASSLGTSLQETQYF
- - TRBJ1-1 TRBV20-1 TGCAGTGCGGGGGGGTTGACTGAAGCTTTCTTT CSAGGLTEAFF
- - TRBJ2-1 TRBV9 TGTGCCAGCAGCCCCATCTCCACATACAATGAGCAGTTCTTC CASSPISTYNEQFF
- TRBD1 TRBJ1-1 TRBV20-1 TGCAGTGCTCGTTACCCGGACAGGGCGGCTTTCTTT CSARYPDRAAFF
- - TRBJ1-4 TRBV13 TGTGCCAGCAGCTTAGGGGCAGGACCGAATGAAAAACTGTTTTTT CASSLGAGPNEKLFF
- - TRBJ2-7 TRBV6-1 TGTGCCAGCAGTGACATTGGGGGGAGCTCCTACGAGCAGTACTTC CASSDIGGSSYEQYF
- - TRBJ2-7 TRBV2 TGTGCCTCCAAAAGGGCCTCCACCGGCTACGAGCAGTACTTC CASKRASTGYEQYF
few - TRBJ1-2 TRBV4-3 TGCGCCAGCAGCCAAGATCGGGGACTCGGCTACACCTTC CASSQDRGLGYTF
- TRBD2 TRBJ2-5 TRBV25-1 TGTGCCAGCAGTACCCTCGGGAGGGAGACCCAGTACTTC CASSTLGRETQYF
- - TRBJ2-7 TRBV7-8 TGTGCCAGCAGCTTAGGGGTAACAGAGAACTACGAGCAGTACTTC CASSLGVTENYEQYF
- - TRBJ1-1 TRBV18 TGTGCCAGCTCACCATCGCGGGACATGAACACTGAAGCTTTCTTT CASSPSRDMNTEAFF
few - TRBJ1-1 TRBV6-5 TGTGCCAGCAGTTACTCCGGGATCTTACAGGCCGAAGCTTTCTTT CASSYSGILQAEAFF
- TRBD2 TRBJ2-7 TRBV4-3 TGCGCCAGCAGCCAAGTTTGGGCTAGCGGACCCTACGAGCAGTACTTC CASSQVWASGPYEQYF
few - TRBJ1-2 TRBV20-1 TGCAGTGCTCCGGACGGTGGGAACTATGGCTACACCTTC CSAPDGGNYGYTF
- - TRBJ2-7 TRBV27 TGTGCCAGCAGTTTAGATATGGCCTCCTACGAGCAGTACTTC CASSLDMASYEQYF
- TRBD1 TRBJ1-2 TRBV2 TGTGCCAGCAGTCAGAATCCAGGGGGGAACTATGGCTACACCTTC CASSQNPGGNYGYTF
- TRBD1 TRBJ2-4 TRBV4-1 TGCGCCAGCAGCGAACGGACCGGGACAGGGGTAAACATTCAGTACTTC CASSERTGTGVNIQYF
- - TRBJ1-5 TRBV20-1 TGCAGTGCTAACCGGGACAACAATCAGCCCCAGCATTTT CSANRDNNQPQHF
- - TRBJ2-3 TRBV7-2 TGTGCCAGCAGCAGAGTTTACGCTCAAAGCGGATTGCCGCAGTATTTT CASSRVYAQSGLPQYF
- - TRBJ2-7 TRBV5-1 TGCGCCAGCGAAGCTAGGGGCGACGAGCAGTACTTC CASEARGDEQYF
- - TRBJ1-2 TRBV5-1 TGCGCCAGCAGCCTGAGTCCTAGGACTGAGAACTATGGCTACACCTTC CASSLSPRTENYGYTF
- - TRBJ2-6 TRBV28 TGTGCCAGCAGTCTTGGGACCCACAGGACTGGGGCCAACGTCCTGACTTTC CASSLGTHRTGANVLTF
many TRBD2 TRBJ2-7 TRBV12-3/TRBV12-4 TGTGCCAGCAGACCCCCGGGAGGGCGGAACGAGCAGTACTTC CASRPPGGRNEQYF
- - TRBJ1-2 TRBV7-8 TGTGCCAGCAGCCGGACAGTCCTCTATGGCTACACCTTC CASSRTVLYGYTF
- - TRBJ2-3 TRBV7-9 TGTGCCAGCAGCCCTACGGAAGGCACGCAGTATTTT CASSPTEGTQYF
- - TRBJ1-1 TRBV12-3/TRBV12-4 TGTGCCAGCAGTCCGTCAGGGGTAGGGAACACTGAAGCTTTCTTT CASSPSGVGNTEAFF
- TRBD2 TRBJ2-1 TRBV28 TGTGCCAGCAGCTTACCGTTAGCGGGGGGGCCAGGGCAGTTCTTC CASSLPLAGGPGQFF
- TRBD2 TRBJ2-7 TRBV7-8 TGTGCCAGCAGTTCCGAAAGACTAGCAGACTACGAGCAGTACTTC CASSSERLADYEQYF
- - TRBJ2-1 TRBV4-2 TGTGCCAGCAGCCAAGCGACCAACGATCTCAATGAGCAGTTCTTC CASSQATNDLNEQFF
few - TRBJ1-1 TRBV7-8 TGTGCCAGCAGCTATACGGGACATCTCCCTACGGAAGCTTTCTTT CASSYTGHLPTEAFF
few TRBD2 TRBJ2-1 TRBV2 TGTGCCAACCTGGGACTAGCGGGGCGCAATGAGCAGTTCTTC CANLGLAGRNEQFF
- - TRBJ2-7 TRBV20-1 TGCAGTGCTCCCGGCGTAGGCTCCGAGCAGTACTTC CSAPGVGSEQYF
many - TRBJ1-6 TRBV9 TGTGCCAGCAGCGTAGACAGGCCGGGTTACGATTCACCCCTCCACTTT CASSVDRPGYDSPLHF
- - TRBJ1-5 TRBV15 TGTGCCACCAGCAGAGGAGAAGGCGGTCAGCCCCAGCATTTT CATSRGEGGQPQHF
few TRBD1 TRBJ2-1 TRBV24-1 TGTGCCACCAGTGATGCGGACAGGGGTTACAATGAGCAGTTCTTC CATSDADRGYNEQFF